This TCR beta chain is from a study of spatial heterogeneity in lung cancer. About the research overall: Among detected sequences, beta-chain ones consistently exceeded alpha-chain ones in number. Combinations of a unique TCR and a UMI were tallied in raw reads, and on average each appeared more than ten times.

All TCR cDNA molecules were individually tagged with a unique molecular identifier. TCRdb independently ran MiXCR on the 5' RACE reads; one entry per CDR3 protein. The data hold 50,000 to 65,000 distinct CDR3 sequences, with about 8% observed a single time. Germline CDR1 MDHEN, CDR2 SYDVKM. The CDR3 contains 16 residues. V lost 5 bases to trimming and J lost 2 bases; unmatched junction nucleotides: 9. Time point in this sample: sample taken at primary tumor resection. Sequencing of whole RNA from tumor, nontumor lung or frozen PBMC involved no sorting. This clonotype was seen at least ten times. The sequence was obtained from a female donor with early-stage non-small cell lung cancer. Sequencing used PBMCs, obtained at surgery. The V and J genes are TRBV28 and TRBJ2-7, with 10 bases fitting TRBD2. CDR3 residues: CASSAPGLADPYEQYF. In DNA form, the CDR3 reads TGTGCCAGCAGTGCCCCCGGACTAGCGGATCCCTACGAGCAGTACTTC.